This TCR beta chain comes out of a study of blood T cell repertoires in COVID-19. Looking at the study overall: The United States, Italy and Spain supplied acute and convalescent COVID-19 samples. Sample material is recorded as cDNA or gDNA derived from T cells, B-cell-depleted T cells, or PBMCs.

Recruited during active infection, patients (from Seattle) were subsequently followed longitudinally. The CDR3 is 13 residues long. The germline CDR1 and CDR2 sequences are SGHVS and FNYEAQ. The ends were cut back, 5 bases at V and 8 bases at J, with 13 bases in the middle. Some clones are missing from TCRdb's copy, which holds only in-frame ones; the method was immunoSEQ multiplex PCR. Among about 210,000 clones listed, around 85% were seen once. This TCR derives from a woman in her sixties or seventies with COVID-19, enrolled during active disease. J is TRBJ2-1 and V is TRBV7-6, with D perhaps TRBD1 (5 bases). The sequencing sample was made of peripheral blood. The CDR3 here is CASSPPVGDEQFF. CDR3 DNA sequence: TGTGCCAGCAGCCCCCCTGTAGGGGATGAGCAGTTCTTC.